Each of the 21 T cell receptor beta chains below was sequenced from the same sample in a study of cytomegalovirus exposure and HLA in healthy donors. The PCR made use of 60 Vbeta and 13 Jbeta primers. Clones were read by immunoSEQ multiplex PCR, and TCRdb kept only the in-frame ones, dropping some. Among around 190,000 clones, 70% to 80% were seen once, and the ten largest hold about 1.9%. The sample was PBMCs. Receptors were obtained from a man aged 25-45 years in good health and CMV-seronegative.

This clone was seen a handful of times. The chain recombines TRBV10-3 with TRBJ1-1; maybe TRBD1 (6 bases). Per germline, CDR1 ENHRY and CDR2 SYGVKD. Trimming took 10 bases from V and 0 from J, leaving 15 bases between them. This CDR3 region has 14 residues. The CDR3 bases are TGTGCCACCCACCGGGGACACATGAACACTGAAGCTTTCTTT. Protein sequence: CATHRGHMNTEAFF.

The CDR3 DNA is TGTGCCAGCAGCCCGGGACTGCAGAATCAGCCCCAGCATTTT. Residues: CASSPGLQNQPQHF. This chain uses TRBV7-8 with TRBJ1-5; the D gene is possibly TRBD1 (5 bases). The CDR3 has 14 residues. Germline lookup yields CDR1 SGHVS and CDR2 FQNEAQ. V was trimmed by 5 bases and J by 4 bases, leaving 12 bases between them.

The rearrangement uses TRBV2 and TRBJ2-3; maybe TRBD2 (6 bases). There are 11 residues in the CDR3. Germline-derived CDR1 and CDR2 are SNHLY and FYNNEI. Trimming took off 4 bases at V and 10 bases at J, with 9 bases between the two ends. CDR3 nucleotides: TGTGCCAGCAGTGCCGCGGGGCCGCAGTATTTT. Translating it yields CASSAAGPQYF.

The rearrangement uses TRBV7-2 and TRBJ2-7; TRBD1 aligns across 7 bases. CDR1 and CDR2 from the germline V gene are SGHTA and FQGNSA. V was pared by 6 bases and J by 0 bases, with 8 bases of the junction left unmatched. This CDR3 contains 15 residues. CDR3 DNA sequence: TGTGCCAGCAGAATGACAGGGATTGCCTCCTACGAGCAGTACTTC. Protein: CASRMTGIASYEQYF.

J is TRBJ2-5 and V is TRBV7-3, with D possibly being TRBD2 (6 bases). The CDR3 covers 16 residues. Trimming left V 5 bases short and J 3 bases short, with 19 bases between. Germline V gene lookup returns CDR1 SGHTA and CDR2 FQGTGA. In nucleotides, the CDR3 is TGTGCCAGCAGCCAGACGCCCGGGACTTTGGAAGAGACCCAGTACTTC. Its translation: CASSQTPGTLEETQYF.

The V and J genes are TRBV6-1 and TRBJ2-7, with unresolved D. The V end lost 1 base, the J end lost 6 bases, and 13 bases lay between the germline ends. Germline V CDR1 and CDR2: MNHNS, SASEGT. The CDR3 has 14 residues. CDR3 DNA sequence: TGTGCCAGCAGTGAAGGAGGTAGGCTTCTCGAGCAGTACTTC. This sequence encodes CASSEGGRLLEQYF.

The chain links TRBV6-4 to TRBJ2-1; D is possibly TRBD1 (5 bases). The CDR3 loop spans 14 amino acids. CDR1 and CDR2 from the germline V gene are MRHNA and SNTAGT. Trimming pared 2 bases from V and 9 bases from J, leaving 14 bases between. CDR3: CASSDGAGLSEQFF. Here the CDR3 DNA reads TGTGCCAGCAGTGACGGAGCAGGGTTAAGTGAGCAGTTCTTC.

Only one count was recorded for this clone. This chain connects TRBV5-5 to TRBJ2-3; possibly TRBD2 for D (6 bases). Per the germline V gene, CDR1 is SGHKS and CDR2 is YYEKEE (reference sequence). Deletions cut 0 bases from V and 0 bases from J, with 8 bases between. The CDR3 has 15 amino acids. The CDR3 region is CASSLAGRSTDTQYF. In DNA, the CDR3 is TGTGCCAGCAGCTTGGCAGGGAGGAGCACAGATACGCAGTATTTT. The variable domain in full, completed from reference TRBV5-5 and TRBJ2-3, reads DAGVTQSPTHLIKTRGQQVTLRCSPISGHKSVSWYQQVLGQGPQFIFQYYEKEERGRGNFPDRFSARQFPNYSSELNVNALLLGDSALYLCASSLAGRSTDTQYFGPGTRLTVL.

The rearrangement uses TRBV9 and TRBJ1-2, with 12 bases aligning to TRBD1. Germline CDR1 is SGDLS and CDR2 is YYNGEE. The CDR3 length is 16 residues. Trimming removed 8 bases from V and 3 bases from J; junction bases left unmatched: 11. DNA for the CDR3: TGTGCCAGTACCGGGACAGGGGGCGGAAGGGACTATGGCTACACCTTC. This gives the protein CASTGTGGGRDYGYTF.

CDR3 coding DNA: TGTGCCAGCAGCGCGAAGACAGGGGGAGTGGGTCCCGGGGAGCTGTTTTTT. It is translated as CASSAKTGGVGPGELFF. V and J are TRBV7-6 and TRBJ2-2; 9 nucleotides agree with TRBD1. This CDR3 comprises 17 residues. The V gene end was trimmed by 5 bases and the J gene end by 6 bases; junction bases not matched to a gene: 13. The germline V gene has CDR1 SGHVS and CDR2 FNYEAQ.

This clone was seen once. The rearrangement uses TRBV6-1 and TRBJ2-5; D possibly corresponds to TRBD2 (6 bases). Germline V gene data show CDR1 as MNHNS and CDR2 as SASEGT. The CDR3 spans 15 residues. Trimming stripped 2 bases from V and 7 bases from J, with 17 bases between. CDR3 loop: CASSEWDPGTGTQYF. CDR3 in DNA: TGTGCCAGCAGTGAATGGGACCCCGGGACTGGGACCCAGTACTTC.

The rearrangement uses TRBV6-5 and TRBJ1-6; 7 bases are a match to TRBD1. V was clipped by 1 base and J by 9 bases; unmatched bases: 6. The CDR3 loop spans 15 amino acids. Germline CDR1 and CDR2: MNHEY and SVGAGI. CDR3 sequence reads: CASSYFQGQSSPLHF. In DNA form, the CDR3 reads TGTGCCAGCAGTTACTTCCAGGGACAGTCTTCACCCCTCCACTTT.

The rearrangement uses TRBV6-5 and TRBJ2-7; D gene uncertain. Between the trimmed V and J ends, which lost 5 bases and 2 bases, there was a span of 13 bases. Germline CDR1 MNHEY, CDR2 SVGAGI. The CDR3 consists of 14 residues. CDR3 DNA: TGTGCCAGCAGTGAGGCCAGATCGACCTACGAGCAGTACTTC. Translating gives CASSEARSTYEQYF.

The DNA for the CDR3 is TGTGCCAGCAGCATATTTTTCGTCGCGACTAGCGGGAGGGCCGAGGGAGATACGCAGTATTTT. It translates to CASSIFFVATSGRAEGDTQYF. The V call is TRBV13, the J call TRBJ2-3; 14 bases match TRBD2. The CDR3 is 21 residues long. Germline V gene data show CDR1 as PRHDT and CDR2 as FYEKMQ (reference sequence). With V trimmed by 5 bases and J by 5 bases, 21 bases remained unmatched.

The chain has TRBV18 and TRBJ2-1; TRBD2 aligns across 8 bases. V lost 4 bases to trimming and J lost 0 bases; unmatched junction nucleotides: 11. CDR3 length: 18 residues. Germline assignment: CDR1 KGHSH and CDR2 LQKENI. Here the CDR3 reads CASSQREGGLSSYNEQFF. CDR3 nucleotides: TGTGCCAGCTCACAACGGGAGGGGGGGCTGAGCTCCTACAATGAGCAGTTCTTC.

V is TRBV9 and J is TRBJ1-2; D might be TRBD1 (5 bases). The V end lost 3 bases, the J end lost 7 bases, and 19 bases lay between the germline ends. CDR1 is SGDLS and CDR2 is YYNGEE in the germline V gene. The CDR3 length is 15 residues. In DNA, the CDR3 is TGTGCCAGCAGCGCAGGAGTGGGGCAGGGAATTGGCTACACCTTC. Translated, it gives CASSAGVGQGIGYTF.

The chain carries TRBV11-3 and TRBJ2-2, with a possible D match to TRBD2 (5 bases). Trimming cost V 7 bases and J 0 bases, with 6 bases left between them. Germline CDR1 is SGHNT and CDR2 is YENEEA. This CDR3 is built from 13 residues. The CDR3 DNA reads TGTGCCAGCACCGGGACGAACACCGGGGAGCTGTTTTTT. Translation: CASTGTNTGELFF.

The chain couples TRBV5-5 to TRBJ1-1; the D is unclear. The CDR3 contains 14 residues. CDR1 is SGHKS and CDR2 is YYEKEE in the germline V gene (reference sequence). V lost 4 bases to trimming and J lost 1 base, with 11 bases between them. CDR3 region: CASSAPTENTEAFF. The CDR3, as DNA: TGTGCCAGCAGCGCCCCCACAGAGAACACTGAAGCTTTCTTT.

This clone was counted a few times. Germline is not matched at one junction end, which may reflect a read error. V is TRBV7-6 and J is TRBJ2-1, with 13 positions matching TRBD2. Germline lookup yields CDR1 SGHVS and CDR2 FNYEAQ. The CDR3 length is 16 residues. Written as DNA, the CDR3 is TGTGCCAGCAGCCTAGCCTGGACTAGCGGGAGTAATGAGCAGTTCTTC. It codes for CASSLAWTSGSNEQFF.

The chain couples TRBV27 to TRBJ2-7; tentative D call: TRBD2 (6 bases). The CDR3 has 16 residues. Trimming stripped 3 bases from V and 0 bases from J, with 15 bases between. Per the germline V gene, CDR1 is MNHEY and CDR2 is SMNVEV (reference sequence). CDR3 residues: CASSFSPPGASYEQYF. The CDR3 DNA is TGTGCCAGCAGTTTCTCCCCACCGGGAGCCTCCTACGAGCAGTACTTC.

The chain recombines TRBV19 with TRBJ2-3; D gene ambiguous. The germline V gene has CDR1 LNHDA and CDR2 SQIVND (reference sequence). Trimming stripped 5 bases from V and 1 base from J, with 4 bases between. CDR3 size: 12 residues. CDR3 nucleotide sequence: TGTGCCAGTAGTCTCCGCACAGATACGCAGTATTTT. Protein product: CASSLRTDTQYF.